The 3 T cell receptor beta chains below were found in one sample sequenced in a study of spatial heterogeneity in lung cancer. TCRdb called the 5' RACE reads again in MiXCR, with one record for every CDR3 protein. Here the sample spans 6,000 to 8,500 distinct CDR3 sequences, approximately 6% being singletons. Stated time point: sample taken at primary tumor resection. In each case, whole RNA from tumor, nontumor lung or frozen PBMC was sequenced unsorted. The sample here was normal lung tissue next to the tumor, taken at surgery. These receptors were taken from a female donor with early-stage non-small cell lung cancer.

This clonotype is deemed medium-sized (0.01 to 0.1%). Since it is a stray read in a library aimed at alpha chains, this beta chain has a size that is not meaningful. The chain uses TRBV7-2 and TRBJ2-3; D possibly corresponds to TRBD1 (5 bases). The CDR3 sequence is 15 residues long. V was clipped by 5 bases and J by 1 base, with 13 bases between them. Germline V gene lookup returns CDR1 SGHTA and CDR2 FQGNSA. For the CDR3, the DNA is TGTGCCAGCAGCCCAGACAGCCTAGGCACAGATACGCAGTATTTT. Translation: CASSPDSLGTDTQYF.

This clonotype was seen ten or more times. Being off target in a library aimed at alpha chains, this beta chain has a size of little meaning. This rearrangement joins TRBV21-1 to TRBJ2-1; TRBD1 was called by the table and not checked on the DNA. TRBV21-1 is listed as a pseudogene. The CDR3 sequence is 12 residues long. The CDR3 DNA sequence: TGTGTCTTCAGCCCCCCCCCCAATGAGCAGTTCTTC. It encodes CVFSPPPNEQFF.

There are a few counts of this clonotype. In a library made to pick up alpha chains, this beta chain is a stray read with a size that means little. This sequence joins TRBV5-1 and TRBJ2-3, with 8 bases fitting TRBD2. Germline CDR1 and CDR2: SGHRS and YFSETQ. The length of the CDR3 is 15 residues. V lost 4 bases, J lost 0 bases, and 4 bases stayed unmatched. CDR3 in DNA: TGCGCCAGCAGCATACTAGCGGAGAGCACAGATACGCAGTATTTT. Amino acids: CASSILAESTDTQYF.